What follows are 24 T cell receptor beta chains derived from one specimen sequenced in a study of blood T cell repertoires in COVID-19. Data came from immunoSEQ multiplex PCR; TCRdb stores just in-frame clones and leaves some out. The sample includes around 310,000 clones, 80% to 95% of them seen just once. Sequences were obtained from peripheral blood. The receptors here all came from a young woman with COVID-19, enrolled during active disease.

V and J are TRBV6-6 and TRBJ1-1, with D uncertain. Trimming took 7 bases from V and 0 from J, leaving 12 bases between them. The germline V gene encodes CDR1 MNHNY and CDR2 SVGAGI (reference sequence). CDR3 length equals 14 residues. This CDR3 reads CASMEAIMNTEAFF. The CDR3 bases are TGTGCCAGCATGGAGGCGATTATGAACACTGAAGCTTTCTTT.

CDR3 loop: CASSPQGDNQPQHF. In DNA, the CDR3 is TGTGCCAGCAGTCCGCAGGGGGACAATCAGCCCCAGCATTTT. V and J are TRBV6-5 and TRBJ1-5, with 7 bases identical to TRBD1. Germline CDR1 reads MNHEY; CDR2 reads SVGAGI. With 5 bases clipped from V and 3 bases from J, the junction kept 4 bases outside the gene matches. There are 14 residues in the CDR3.

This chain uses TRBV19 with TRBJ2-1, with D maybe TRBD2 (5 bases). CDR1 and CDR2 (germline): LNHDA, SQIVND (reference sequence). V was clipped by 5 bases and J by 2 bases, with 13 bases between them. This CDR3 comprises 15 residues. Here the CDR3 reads CASSASGSPYNEQFF. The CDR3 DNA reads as TGTGCCAGTAGTGCGTCGGGGTCCCCCTACAATGAGCAGTTCTTC. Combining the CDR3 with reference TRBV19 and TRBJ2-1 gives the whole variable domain DGGITQSPKYLFRKEGQNVTLSCEQNLNHDAMYWYRQDPGQGLRLIYYSQIVNDFQKGDIAEGYSVSREKKESFPLTVTSAQKNPTAFYLCASSASGSPYNEQFFGPGTRLTVL.

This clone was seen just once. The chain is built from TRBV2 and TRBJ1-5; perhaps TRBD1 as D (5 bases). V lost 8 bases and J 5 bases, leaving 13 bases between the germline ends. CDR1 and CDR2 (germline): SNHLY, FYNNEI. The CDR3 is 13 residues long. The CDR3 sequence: CASGVPGDQPQHF. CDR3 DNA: TGTGCCAGCGGGGTCCCGGGGGATCAGCCCCAGCATTTT. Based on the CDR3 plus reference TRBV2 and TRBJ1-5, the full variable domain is EPEVTQTPSHQVTQMGQEVILRCVPISNHLYFYWYRQILGQKVEFLVSFYNNEISEKSEIFDDQFSVERPDGSNFTLKIRSTKLEDSAMYFCASGVPGDQPQHFGDGTRLSIL.

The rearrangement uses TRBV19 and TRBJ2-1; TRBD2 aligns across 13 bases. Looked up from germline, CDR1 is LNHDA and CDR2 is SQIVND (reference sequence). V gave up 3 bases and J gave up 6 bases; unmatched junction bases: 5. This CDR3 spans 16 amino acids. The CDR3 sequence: CASSMVGLAGVNEQFF. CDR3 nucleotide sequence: TGTGCCAGTAGTATGGTCGGACTAGCGGGGGTCAATGAGCAGTTCTTC. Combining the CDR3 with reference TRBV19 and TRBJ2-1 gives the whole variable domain DGGITQSPKYLFRKEGQNVTLSCEQNLNHDAMYWYRQDPGQGLRLIYYSQIVNDFQKGDIAEGYSVSREKKESFPLTVTSAQKNPTAFYLCASSMVGLAGVNEQFFGPGTRLTVL.

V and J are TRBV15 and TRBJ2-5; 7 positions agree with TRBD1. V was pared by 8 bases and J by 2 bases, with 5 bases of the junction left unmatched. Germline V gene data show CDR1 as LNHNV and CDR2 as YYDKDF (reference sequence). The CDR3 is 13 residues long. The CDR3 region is CATPGQEQETQYF. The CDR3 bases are TGTGCCACCCCCGGACAGGAGCAAGAGACCCAGTACTTC.

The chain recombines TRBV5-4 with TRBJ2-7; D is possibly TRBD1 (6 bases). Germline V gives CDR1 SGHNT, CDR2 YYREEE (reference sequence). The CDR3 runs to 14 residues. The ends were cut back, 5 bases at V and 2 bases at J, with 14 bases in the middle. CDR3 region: CASRIQGETYEQYF. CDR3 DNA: TGTGCCAGCAGGATACAGGGTGAGACCTACGAGCAGTACTTC. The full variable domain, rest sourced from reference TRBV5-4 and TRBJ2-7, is ETGVTQSPTHLIKTRGQQVTLRCSSQSGHNTVSWYQQALGQGPQFIFQYYREEENGRGNFPPRFSGLQFPNYSSELNVNALELDDSALYLCASRIQGETYEQYFGPGTRLTVT.

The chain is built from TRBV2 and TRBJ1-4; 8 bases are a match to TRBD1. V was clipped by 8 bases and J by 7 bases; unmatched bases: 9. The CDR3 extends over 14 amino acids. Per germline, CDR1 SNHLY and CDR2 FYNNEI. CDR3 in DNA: TGTGCCAGCCGTCAGGGGGCATTGGCTGAAAAACTGTTTTTT. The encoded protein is CASRQGALAEKLFF.

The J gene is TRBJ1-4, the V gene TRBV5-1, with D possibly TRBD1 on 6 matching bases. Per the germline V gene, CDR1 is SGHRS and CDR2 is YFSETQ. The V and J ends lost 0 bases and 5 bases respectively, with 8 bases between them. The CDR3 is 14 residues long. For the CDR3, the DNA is TGCGCCAGCAGCTTGGATGGGACAAATGAAAAACTGTTTTTT. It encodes CASSLDGTNEKLFF.

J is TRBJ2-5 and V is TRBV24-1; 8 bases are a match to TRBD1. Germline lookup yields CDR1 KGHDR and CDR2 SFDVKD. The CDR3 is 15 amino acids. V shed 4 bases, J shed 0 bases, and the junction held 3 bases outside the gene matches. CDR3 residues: CATSEQDRDQETQYF. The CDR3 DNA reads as TGTGCCACCAGTGAACAGGACAGGGACCAAGAGACCCAGTACTTC.

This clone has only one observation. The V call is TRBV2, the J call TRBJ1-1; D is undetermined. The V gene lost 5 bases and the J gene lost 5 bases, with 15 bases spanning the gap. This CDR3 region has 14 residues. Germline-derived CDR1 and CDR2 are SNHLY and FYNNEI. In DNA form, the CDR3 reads TGTGCCAGCAGTCCTTTATCCTCACGGACTGAAGCTTTCTTT. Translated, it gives CASSPLSSRTEAFF.

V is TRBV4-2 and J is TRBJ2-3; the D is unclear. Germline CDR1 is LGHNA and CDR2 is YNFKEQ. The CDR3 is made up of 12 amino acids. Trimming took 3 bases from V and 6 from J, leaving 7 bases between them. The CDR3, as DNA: TGTGCCAGCAGCCACCTAGAGGATACGCAGTATTTT. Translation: CASSHLEDTQYF.

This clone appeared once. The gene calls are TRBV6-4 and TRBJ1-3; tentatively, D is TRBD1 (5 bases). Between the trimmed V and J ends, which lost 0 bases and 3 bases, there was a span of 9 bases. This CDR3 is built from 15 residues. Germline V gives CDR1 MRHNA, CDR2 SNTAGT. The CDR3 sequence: CASSDSGRDGNTIYF. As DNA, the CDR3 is TGTGCCAGCAGTGACTCCGGCAGGGATGGAAACACCATATATTTT.

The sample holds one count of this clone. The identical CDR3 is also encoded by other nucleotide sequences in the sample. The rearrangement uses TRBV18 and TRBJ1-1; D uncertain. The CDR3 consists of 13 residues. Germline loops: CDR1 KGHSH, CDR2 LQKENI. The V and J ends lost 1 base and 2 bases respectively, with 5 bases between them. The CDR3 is CASSPQLNTEAFF. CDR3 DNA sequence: TGTGCCAGCTCACCACAGCTCAACACTGAAGCTTTCTTT.

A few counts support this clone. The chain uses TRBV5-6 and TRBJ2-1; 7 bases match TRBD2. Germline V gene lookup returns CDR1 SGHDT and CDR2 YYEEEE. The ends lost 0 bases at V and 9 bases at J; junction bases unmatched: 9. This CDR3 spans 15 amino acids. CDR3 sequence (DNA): TGTGCCAGCAGCTTGGCCACTAGCGACCGGGGTGAGCAGTTCTTC. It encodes CASSLATSDRGEQFF.

In nucleotides, the CDR3 is TGTGCCAGACCCACCACGCGGACTTTCTACGAGCAGTACTTC. This codes for CARPTTRTFYEQYF. This chain uses TRBV19 with TRBJ2-7, with a weak D call TRBD2 (5 bases). CDR3 length: 14 residues. In germline, CDR1 is LNHDA, CDR2 SQIVND (reference sequence). Trimming took off 9 bases at V and 3 bases at J, with 18 bases between the two ends.

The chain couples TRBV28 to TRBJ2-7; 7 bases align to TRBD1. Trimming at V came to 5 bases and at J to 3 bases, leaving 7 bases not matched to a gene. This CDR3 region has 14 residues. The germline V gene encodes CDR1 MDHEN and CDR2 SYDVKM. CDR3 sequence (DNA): TGTGCCAGCAGTCTCCGGGACAGTCACTACGAGCAGTACTTC. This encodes CASSLRDSHYEQYF.

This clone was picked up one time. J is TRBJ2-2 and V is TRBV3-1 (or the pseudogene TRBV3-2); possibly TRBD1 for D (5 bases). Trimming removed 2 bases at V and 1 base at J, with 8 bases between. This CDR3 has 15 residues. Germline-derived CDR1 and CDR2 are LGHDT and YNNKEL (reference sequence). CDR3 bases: TGTGCCAGCAGCCAATTAGGGGAGAACACCGGGGAGCTGTTTTTT. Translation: CASSQLGENTGELFF.

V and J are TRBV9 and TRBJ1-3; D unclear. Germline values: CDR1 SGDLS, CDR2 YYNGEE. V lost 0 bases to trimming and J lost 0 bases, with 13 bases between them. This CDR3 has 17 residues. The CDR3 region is CASSVAPTPISGNTIYF. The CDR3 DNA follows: TGTGCCAGCAGCGTAGCCCCAACTCCAATCTCTGGAAACACCATATATTTT.

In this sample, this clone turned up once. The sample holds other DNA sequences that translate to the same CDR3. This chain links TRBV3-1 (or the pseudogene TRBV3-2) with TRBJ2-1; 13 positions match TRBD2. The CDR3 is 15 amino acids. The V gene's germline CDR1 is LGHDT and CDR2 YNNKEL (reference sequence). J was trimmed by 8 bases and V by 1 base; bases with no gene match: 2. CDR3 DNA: TGTGCCAGCAGCCAAGGACTAGCGGGGGGCCATGAGCAGTTCTTC. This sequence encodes CASSQGLAGGHEQFF.

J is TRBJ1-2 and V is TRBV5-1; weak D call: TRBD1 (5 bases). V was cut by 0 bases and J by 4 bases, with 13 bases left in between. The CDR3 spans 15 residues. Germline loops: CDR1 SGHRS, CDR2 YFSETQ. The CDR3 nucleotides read TGCGCCAGCAGCTTGGCGGTTACCGGGGGCTATGGCTACACCTTC. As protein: CASSLAVTGGYGYTF.

As DNA, the CDR3 is TGTGCCAGCAGTGAAGGGCTAGCGGGGAGCACCCAGTACTTC. The encoded protein is CASSEGLAGSTQYF. J is TRBJ2-5 and V is TRBV2; the match to TRBD2 covers 9 bases. In germline, CDR1 is SNHLY, CDR2 FYNNEI. Losses at the gene ends were 1 base for V and 8 bases for J; bases not matched to a gene: 5. The CDR3 length is 14 residues.

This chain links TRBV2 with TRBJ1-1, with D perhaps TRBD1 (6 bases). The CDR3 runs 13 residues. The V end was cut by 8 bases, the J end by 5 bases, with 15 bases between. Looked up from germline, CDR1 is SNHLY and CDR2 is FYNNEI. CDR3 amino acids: CASRWGGRTEAFF. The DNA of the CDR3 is TGTGCCAGCCGCTGGGGGGGGCGGACTGAAGCTTTCTTT.

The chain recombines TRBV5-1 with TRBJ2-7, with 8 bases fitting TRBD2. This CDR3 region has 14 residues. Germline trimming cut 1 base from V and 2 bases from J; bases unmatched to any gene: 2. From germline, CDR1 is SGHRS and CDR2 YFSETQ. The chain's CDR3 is CASSLREGPYEQYF. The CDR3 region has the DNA TGCGCCAGCAGCTTGCGGGAGGGCCCCTACGAGCAGTACTTC. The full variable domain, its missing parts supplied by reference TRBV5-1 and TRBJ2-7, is KAGVTQTPRYLIKTRGQQVTLSCSPISGHRSVSWYQQTPGQGLQFLFEYFSETQRNKGNFPGRFSGRQFSNSRSEMNVSTLELGDSALYLCASSLREGPYEQYFGPGTRLTVT.